The entry that follows covers one T cell receptor beta chain sequence. Germline-derived CDR1 and CDR2 are SGHRS and YFSETQ. The CDR3 has 11 amino acids. With 3 bases removed from V and 14 bases from J, the gap between germline ends came to 12 bases. This sample is part of a study of sequential checkpoint blockade in melanoma. Using immunoSEQ multiplex PCR, the repertoire was profiled, and TCRdb retains in-frame clones only, with some absent. The sample has 40,000 or so clones, roughly 85% seen once; the top ten hold 9.5% to 15%. This sample's treatment: randomized to nivolumab then ipilimumab (arm A) or the reverse (arm B).

The sequence came from a human donor with melanoma. J is TRBJ2-1 and V is TRBV5-1; TRBD2 is a possible D gene (6 bases). This material consisted of CD8+ T cells sorted from blood (inferred from file names), taken from a patient given nivolumab and ipilimumab in sequence. This chain's CDR3 is CASSWGGREFF. The DNA of the CDR3 is TGCGCCAGCAGCTGGGGAGGCAGAGAGTTCTTC.